The present entry profiles one T cell receptor (beta chain) with its context. The data were obtained in a study of identifying expanded T cells in peripheral blood. Trimming shortened V by 1 base and J by 4 bases, and 10 bases separated the two germline ends. CDR3 size: 15 residues. Per the germline V gene, CDR1 is LGHNA and CDR2 is YSLEER. Method: immunoSEQ multiplex PCR; TCRdb's copy keeps in-frame clones and lacks some. The table lists approximately 110,000 clones, about 89% of them singletons. This sequence originates from a person aged 18-70 years in good health. The sequenced material came from blood. The rearrangement joins TRBV4-3 to TRBJ1-4, with D perhaps TRBD1 (6 bases). Here the CDR3 reads CASSQGQDSNEKLFF. CDR3 DNA sequence: TGCGCCAGCAGCCAAGGACAGGACAGTAATGAAAAACTGTTTTTT.